This TCR beta chain is drawn from a study of response to subunit inactivated influenza vaccine. Whole-study results and caveats: Each seasonal flu vaccination may recruit only limited new T cells, authors suggested.

MiXCR, applied by TCRdb to the RT-PCR reads, yields one record per CDR3 protein. The sample holds 650,000 to 800,000 distinct CDR3 sequences, roughly 13% seen once. Concerning this clonotype itself: The antigen is unknown.

The starting material was PBMCs from blood, obtained less than 15 days before vaccination. The source is a man in his fifties or sixties who received an inactivated influenza vaccine.

Here the CDR3 DNA reads TGTGCCAGTAGTAATAGCGGGAGCGCAACAGATACGCAGTATTTT. This sequence encodes CASSNSGSATDTQYF. V is TRBV19 and J is TRBJ2-3; 9 bases agree with TRBD2. The length of the CDR3 is 15 residues. Germline V gene data show CDR1 as LNHDA and CDR2 as SQIVND (reference sequence). V lost 4 bases to trimming and J lost 3 bases; unmatched junction nucleotides: 5.